The 15 T cell receptor beta chains below were found in one sample sequenced in a study of T-cell reconstitution after alpha-beta-depleted transplantation in children. Unique molecular identifiers were incorporated during preparation of the TCRbeta library. TCRdb reanalysed the PCR reads using MiXCR and keeps one entry per CDR3 protein. The sample records approximately 210,000 distinct CDR3 sequences, roughly 14% being singletons. The starting material was PBMCs from the stem cell graft donor, obtained from the stem cell graft. These receptor sequences come from a human donor who donated a stem cell graft to a child with acute lymphoblastic leukemia.

This clonotype was picked up many times. V usage is TRBV6-5 and J usage is TRBJ1-1; 8 bases are a match to TRBD1. Germline V gives CDR1 MNHEY, CDR2 SVGAGI. CDR3 length equals 15 residues. Losses at the gene ends were 4 bases for V and 1 base for J; bases not matched to a gene: 5. The chain's CDR3 is CASSSGQGGNTEAFF. The CDR3 DNA reads TGTGCCAGCAGTTCCGGACAGGGTGGGAACACTGAAGCTTTCTTT.

This clonotype was recorded many times. V gene TRBV6-5 combines with J gene TRBJ1-1, with 11 bases identical to TRBD1. Germline loops: CDR1 MNHEY, CDR2 SVGAGI. This CDR3 comprises 17 residues. V trimming: 2 bases; J trimming: 0 bases; junction bases outside the gene matches: 5. The CDR3: CASSYADRGPLNTEAFF. In DNA form, the CDR3 reads TGTGCCAGCAGTTACGCGGACAGGGGGCCCCTGAACACTGAAGCTTTCTTT.

This chain joins TRBV28 and TRBJ2-7; tentative D call: TRBD1 (6 bases). Per the germline V gene, CDR1 is MDHEN and CDR2 is SYDVKM. Between the trimmed V and J ends, which lost 2 bases and 0 bases, there was a span of 17 bases. CDR3 length: 17 residues. The CDR3 DNA sequence: TGTGCCAGCAGTTTAATGTTGGGGGCGATTAGCTCCTACGAGCAGTACTTC. Its protein is CASSLMLGAISSYEQYF.

This clonotype showed up just a few times. This chain's CDR3 is CASSLSEVYNEQFF. The CDR3 DNA is TGTGCCAGCAGCCTATCCGAAGTCTACAATGAGCAGTTCTTC. This rearrangement joins TRBV7-6 to TRBJ2-1, with D uncertain. Trimming took 5 bases from V and 3 from J, leaving 11 bases between them. CDR3 length: 14 residues. Germline loops: CDR1 SGHVS, CDR2 FNYEAQ.

There are many counts of this clonotype. This chain links TRBV20-1 with TRBJ1-4; D perhaps matches TRBD1 (5 bases). Germline V gene sequence: CDR1 DFQATT, CDR2 SNEGSKA (reference sequence). The CDR3 has 13 amino acids. Trimming removed 5 bases at V and 5 bases at J, with 12 bases between. The CDR3 DNA reads TGCAGTGCTCACAAACGGGGCAATGAAAAACTGTTTTTT. Protein sequence: CSAHKRGNEKLFF.

This clonotype was recorded at least ten times. The CDR3 sequence is CASSESGAGELFF. The CDR3 region has the DNA TGTGCCAGCAGCGAGTCAGGGGCCGGGGAGCTGTTTTTT. This chain connects TRBV11-1 to TRBJ2-2, with TRBD1 as a possible D gene (6 bases). Trimming shortened V by 5 bases and J by 6 bases, and 10 bases separated the two germline ends. The CDR3 has 13 residues. Germline assignment: CDR1 SGHAT and CDR2 FQDESV (reference sequence).

J is TRBJ1-5 and V is TRBV5-1; D not certain. The length of the CDR3 is 14 residues. V lost 5 bases and J 5 bases, leaving 14 bases between the germline ends. The germline V gene encodes CDR1 SGHRS and CDR2 YFSETQ. DNA of the CDR3: TGCGCCAGCAGGGGGAGGGCATGGTATCAGCCCCAGCATTTT. Translated: CASRGRAWYQPQHF.

The chain employs TRBV5-1 and TRBJ2-2; D may correspond to TRBD1 or TRBD2 (6 bases each). This CDR3 contains 15 residues. Germline V gene data show CDR1 as SGHRS and CDR2 as YFSETQ. Trimming took 7 bases from V and 8 from J, leaving 21 bases between them. As DNA, the CDR3 is TGCGCCAGCGGGACAAAGGAGGGAAGGTCGGGGGAGCTGTTTTTT. Translated, it gives CASGTKEGRSGELFF. Variable domain in full (rest from reference TRBV5-1 and TRBJ2-2): KAGVTQTPRYLIKTRGQQVTLSCSPISGHRSVSWYQQTPGQGLQFLFEYFSETQRNKGNFPGRFSGRQFSNSRSEMNVSTLELGDSALYLCASGTKEGRSGELFFGEGSRLTVL.

This clonotype was recorded at least ten times. In DNA, the CDR3 is TGCAGTGCTCAGAGGGACAGCTATAATTCACCCCTCCACTTT. As protein: CSAQRDSYNSPLHF. The chain carries TRBV20-1 and TRBJ1-6, with TRBD1 matching 7 bases. V lost 5 bases to trimming and J lost 3 bases; unmatched junction nucleotides: 4. The germline V gene has CDR1 DFQATT and CDR2 SNEGSKA (reference sequence). The CDR3 contains 14 residues.

At least ten counts were recorded for this clonotype. This CDR3 is CASSKDRARRETQYF. DNA of the CDR3: TGTGCCAGCAGCAAAGACAGGGCACGGCGGGAGACCCAGTACTTC. The genes are TRBV6-1 and TRBJ2-5; 7 nucleotides line up with TRBD1. Trimming removed 6 bases from V and 5 bases from J; junction bases left unmatched: 12. CDR3 size: 15 residues. Germline loops: CDR1 MNHNS, CDR2 SASEGT.

This clonotype was recorded many times. The genes are TRBV20-1 and TRBJ2-3, with D maybe TRBD2 (6 bases). This CDR3 region has 14 residues. The germline V and J ends were trimmed by 6 bases and 5 bases, with 18 bases remaining between them. Germline lookup yields CDR1 DFQATT and CDR2 SNEGSKA (reference sequence). CDR3 region: CSAQSRELEDTQYF. The CDR3, as DNA: TGCAGTGCCCAATCTCGGGAGTTGGAAGATACGCAGTATTTT.

This clonotype was observed a few times. The V gene is TRBV7-2, the J gene TRBJ2-7, with unresolved D. Germline CDR1 and CDR2: SGHTA and FQGNSA. CDR3 length equals 11 residues. V lost 3 bases, J lost 5 bases, and 5 bases lay in between. The CDR3 spells CASSFSHEQYF. The CDR3 nucleotides read TGTGCCAGCAGCTTTTCACACGAGCAGTACTTC.

In its sample, this clonotype was seen many times. The rearrangement links TRBV7-2 to TRBJ2-3; D is possibly TRBD1 (5 bases). This CDR3 region has 13 residues. From germline, CDR1 is SGHTA and CDR2 FQGNSA. V lost 5 bases and J 2 bases, leaving 8 bases between the germline ends. The CDR3 loop is CASSRQFTDTQYF. The CDR3, as DNA: TGTGCCAGCAGCCGACAGTTCACAGATACGCAGTATTTT.

This clonotype was recorded a few times. V gene TRBV10-3 combines with J gene TRBJ2-7; possible D gene TRBD2, 6 bases. V was pared by 2 bases and J by 2 bases, with 19 bases between. There are 17 residues in the CDR3. From germline, CDR1 is ENHRY and CDR2 SYGVKD. CDR3 protein: CAISEPLGLATAYEQYF. The CDR3 DNA is TGTGCCATCAGTGAGCCGCTCGGGCTAGCGACCGCCTACGAGCAGTACTTC.

This clonotype was seen at least ten times. The gene calls are TRBV19 and TRBJ2-7; no clear D gene. Per germline, CDR1 LNHDA and CDR2 SQIVND (reference sequence). CDR3 length equals 12 residues. Trimming removed 4 bases at V and 2 bases at J, with 6 bases between. The CDR3 coding sequence is TGTGCCAGTAGTACAGTTACCTACGAGCAGTACTTC. This translates into CASSTVTYEQYF.